The rows below give T cell receptor beta chains drawn from one sample of a study of PD-1 blockade in classical Hodgkin lymphoma. Sequenced by immunoSEQ multiplex PCR; TCRdb stores in-frame clones only, minus some. Altogether over 45,000 clones are present, around 67% being singletons, with the ten largest covering about 16%. Material: peripheral blood mononuclear cells (PBMCs), obtained before the second cycle of nivolumab. The source of these receptors is a human donor with classical Hodgkin lymphoma. Each CDR3 is given with its conserved first and last residue. D genes are given only for firm matches. Size tells how often a clone was seen (once, few, many) or the class of an expanded clone, and some rows leave it out.

once	TRBD2	TRBV6-6	TRBJ2-6	TGTGCCAGCAGCCCCGGGACTACTGGGGCCAACGTCCTGACTTTC	CASSPGTTGANVLTF
.	.	TRBV27	TRBJ1-4	TGTGCCAGCAGTTTAAGGGGCAATTATAATGAAAAACTGTTTTTT	CASSLRGNYNEKLFF
few	.	TRBV6-5	TRBJ1-4	TGTGCCAGCAGTTACTCAAGAGGACGGGAAAAACTGTTTTTT	CASSYSRGREKLFF
.	.	TRBV5-8	TRBJ2-3	TGTGCCAGCAGCTTGGGGCAGGTGGGGGCCACAGATACGCAGTATTTT	CASSLGQVGATDTQYF
.	.	TRBV5-5	TRBJ1-1	TGTGCCAGCAGCTTGGGGCCGGGGACTGAAGCTTTCTTT	CASSLGPGTEAFF
.	.	TRBV19	TRBJ2-3	TGTGCCAGTAGTCTTCGGCGGCTCGAGGCGGATACGCAGTATTTT	CASSLRRLEADTQYF
.	.	TRBV25-1	TRBJ2-2	TGTGCCAGCAGTGATGGGTCGCCCGGGGAGCTGTTTTTT	CASSDGSPGELFF
.	.	TRBV19	TRBJ2-6	TGTGCCAGTAGTATAGATGGACCGAACTCTGGGGCCAACGTCCTGACTTTC	CASSIDGPNSGANVLTF
.	TRBD1	TRBV29-1	TRBJ2-7	TGCAGCGGGGAGACAGGGAACGAGCAGTACTTC	CSGETGNEQYF
.	.	TRBV7-3	TRBJ1-5	TGTGCCAGCAGCTTCCCAGGCCATAATCAGCCCCAGCATTTT	CASSFPGHNQPQHF
.	.	TRBV4-1	TRBJ1-1	TGCGCCAGCAGCCAACGGGGCGAGGGGCTTGACACTGAAGCTTTCTTT	CASSQRGEGLDTEAFF
.	.	TRBV7-9	TRBJ1-5	TGTGCCAGCAGCTTAGGGTATAGCAATCAGCCCCAGCATTTT	CASSLGYSNQPQHF
.	.	TRBV19	TRBJ1-5	TGTGCCAGTAGTTGGGCAGATAATCAGCCCCAGCATTTT	CASSWADNQPQHF
.	TRBD2	TRBV6-6	TRBJ2-7	TGTGCCAGCAGGGGGACTAGCGGGAGAAGTGGCGAGCAGTACTTC	CASRGTSGRSGEQYF
many	.	TRBV6-5	TRBJ1-4	TGTGCCAGCAGTCCCCTGGGAGCTAATGAAAAACTGTTTTTT	CASSPLGANEKLFF
.	TRBD1	TRBV5-1	TRBJ1-5	TGCGCCAGCAGCTTGGCGGGAACAGGGGGGGGACAGCCCCAGCATTTT	CASSLAGTGGGQPQHF
.	.	TRBV29-1	TRBJ2-1	TGCAGCGTTGATCTTCAGGGGTACAATGAGCAGTTCTTC	CSVDLQGYNEQFF
.	.	TRBV5-6	TRBJ2-7	TGTGCCAGCAGCATCGCCCTTGCCTACGAGCAGTACTTC	CASSIALAYEQYF
.	.	TRBV28	TRBJ1-2	TGTGCCAGCAGTTTCGATCAGGGCAGGGTTGACTATGGCTACACCTTC	CASSFDQGRVDYGYTF
.	TRBD2	TRBV7-2	TRBJ2-7	TGTGCCAGCAGCTTAAAGGGAGGGCCCTACGAGCAGTACTTC	CASSLKGGPYEQYF
.	TRBD1	TRBV14	TRBJ1-1	TGTGCCAGCAGCCGCGGACAGGGTTTGACTGAAGCTTTCTTT	CASSRGQGLTEAFF
.	TRBD2	TRBV28	TRBJ2-1	TGTGCCAGCAGTTTTGTCGGGACTAGCGGGAGTCGCTCCTACAATGAGCAGTTCTTC	CASSFVGTSGSRSYNEQFF